What follows are 3 T cell receptor beta chains derived from one specimen sequenced in a study of T-cell memory formation after mild COVID-19. TCRdb used MiXCR to reprocess the 5' RACE reads, holding one entry per CDR3 protein. In the table there are 350,000 to 400,000 distinct CDR3 sequences, approximately 21% of which are singletons. Sequencing was performed on PBMCs or a T cell subset sorted from them (not recorded which). The receptors shown here come from an adult woman who had mild COVID-19 (a few samples of this study predate the infection). Cell type and time point are not known.

This clonotype showed up just a few times. The DNA of the CDR3 is TGCAGCGTTGAAGACCCCCATGGGAAGCGGTTGTACCAAGAGACCCAGTACTTC. Its translation is CSVEDPHGKRLYQETQYF. V is TRBV29-1 and J is TRBJ2-5, with D possibly matching TRBD2 (5 bases). This CDR3 region has 18 residues. Germline CDR1 SQVTM, CDR2 ANQGSEA. The V end was cut by 0 bases, the J end by 0 bases, with 20 bases between.

This clonotype was observed a few times. The rearrangement uses TRBV24-1 and TRBJ1-5; perhaps TRBD1 as D (5 bases). The CDR3 contains 13 residues. Germline V gives CDR1 KGHDR, CDR2 SFDVKD. V was pared by 1 base and J by 10 bases, with 10 bases between. The CDR3 region is CATSDFGGKPQHF. The CDR3 DNA follows: TGTGCCACCAGTGATTTTGGGGGAAAACCCCAGCATTTT.

This clonotype has just a few counts. The chain has TRBV15 and TRBJ2-7; TRBD1 matches 7 bases. The ends lost 7 bases at V and 0 bases at J; junction bases unmatched: 3. CDR1 and CDR2 (germline): LNHNV, YYDKDF (reference sequence). The CDR3 totals 13 residues. DNA for the CDR3: TGTGCCACCAAGGACAGGTCCTCCTACGAGCAGTACTTC. Protein product: CATKDRSSYEQYF.